This TCR beta chain came from a study of blood T cell repertoires in COVID-19. The method was immunoSEQ multiplex PCR; TCRdb's version includes in-frame clones alone and lacks a portion of them. The table has approximately 450,000 clones, nearly 90% seen once. The V and J ends lost 6 bases and 3 bases, in that order; junction bases with no gene match: 11. CDR1 LNHDA and CDR2 SQIVND come from the germline V gene (reference sequence). The CDR3 loop spans 15 amino acids. This clone was found a few times. This clonotype originated in a woman between 18 and 29 years old with acute COVID-19. Source material: PBMCs or T cells enriched from blood (not recorded which). The chain has TRBV19 and TRBJ2-7, with 7 bases identical to TRBD1. CDR3 amino acids: CASRVRQGESYEQYF. Written as DNA, the CDR3 is TGTGCCAGTAGGGTCCGGCAGGGGGAGAGCTACGAGCAGTACTTC.